A selection of T cell receptor beta chains follows, all from one sample in a study of identical twins. One entry per CDR3 protein results from TCRdb running MiXCR on the 5' RACE reads. The table lists under 1 million distinct CDR3 sequences, 12% of them singletons. The sample was also linked to a second study, of yellow fever vaccine responses in identical twins.

Material for sequencing was PBMCs. All receptors come from a woman under 30 in good health. Each CDR3 is given with its conserved first and last residue. A D gene is named only where the DNA matches it firmly. The size entry is marked missing in some rows and otherwise reads once, few, many or a size class.

D: .
size: .
V: TRBV2
J: TRBJ1-2
DNA: TGTGCCAGCATCCGGGACTCTGGCTACACCTTC
CDR3: CASIRDSGYTF

D: TRBD2
size: few
V: TRBV25-1
J: TRBJ2-1
DNA: TGTGCCAGCAGTCCAGACGCGGGGGGTACAAAAAATGAGCAGTTCTTC
CDR3: CASSPDAGGTKNEQFF

D: TRBD2
size: .
V: TRBV12-3/TRBV12-4
J: TRBJ2-2
DNA: TGTGCCAGCTGTTATCTACCAAGACTAGCGGGGGACCGCACCGGGGAGCTGTTTTTT
CDR3: CASCYLPRLAGDRTGELFF

D: .
size: .
V: TRBV6-5
J: TRBJ1-1
DNA: TGTGCCAGCAGTTCTGCCGGGGGGGCTCGGTCTGAAGCTTTCTTT
CDR3: CASSSAGGARSEAFF

D: TRBD2
size: few
V: TRBV10-3
J: TRBJ2-2
DNA: TGTGCCATCAGAAAACTAGCGGGAGAAACCGGGGAGCTGTTTTTT
CDR3: CAIRKLAGETGELFF

D: TRBD1
size: few
V: TRBV12-3/TRBV12-4
J: TRBJ1-2
DNA: TGTGCCAGCAGACCTACAGGGGACTATGGCTACACCTTC
CDR3: CASRPTGDYGYTF

D: .
size: many
V: TRBV10-3
J: TRBJ2-3
DNA: TGTGCCATCAGGACGGGGGTCAATCCCACAGATACGCAGTATTTT
CDR3: CAIRTGVNPTDTQYF

D: .
size: few
V: TRBV4-2
J: TRBJ2-5
DNA: TGTGCCAGCAGCCAAGATGAGAAGACCCAGTACTTC
CDR3: CASSQDEKTQYF

D: .
size: .
V: TRBV3-1
J: TRBJ1-6
DNA: TGTGCCAGCAGCCAAGAGGGTGACAGGTATACTTCACCCCTCCACTTT
CDR3: CASSQEGDRYTSPLHF

D: TRBD2
size: .
V: TRBV27
J: TRBJ2-1
DNA: TGTGCCAGCAGTTTAGTGGGTTCGGGGGGAACGACCAATGAGCAGTTCTTC
CDR3: CASSLVGSGGTTNEQFF

D: TRBD2
size: .
V: TRBV9
J: TRBJ2-3
DNA: TGTGCCAGCAGCGTTAGCGGGAGCCCCCTCGGCACAGATACGCAGTATTTT
CDR3: CASSVSGSPLGTDTQYF

D: .
size: many
V: TRBV28
J: TRBJ1-5
DNA: TGTGCCAGCAGTCCTACGGCCCCTCCATCCCAGCATTTT
CDR3: CASSPTAPPSQHF

D: TRBD2
size: .
V: TRBV28
J: TRBJ2-3
DNA: TGTGCCAGCAGTTCTCTCAGACGGGGGGAGCGGGAGACCACAGATACGCAGTATTTT
CDR3: CASSSLRRGERETTDTQYF

D: TRBD2
size: once
V: TRBV25-1
J: TRBJ2-5
DNA: TGTGCCAGCAGTGAAGCCGGGACTAGCGGGGGAGAGACCCAGTACTTC
CDR3: CASSEAGTSGGETQYF

D: .
size: few
V: TRBV6-1
J: TRBJ2-3
DNA: TGTGCCAGCAGGATCTTGGGAGGAGGCGCAGATACGCAGTATTTT
CDR3: CASRILGGGADTQYF

D: .
size: .
V: TRBV5-1
J: TRBJ2-7
DNA: TGCGCCAGCAGTCTGGGGGGTCCTCACGAGCAGTACTTC
CDR3: CASSLGGPHEQYF

D: .
size: few
V: TRBV6-5
J: TRBJ2-1
DNA: TGTGCCAGCAGTTACTCCGGCTTGGGAAATGAGCAGTTCTTC
CDR3: CASSYSGLGNEQFF

D: .
size: many
V: TRBV7-2
J: TRBJ1-5
DNA: TGTGCCAGCAGCCGAACACGTCTAGCAACGGAGCCCCAGCATTTT
CDR3: CASSRTRLATEPQHF

D: .
size: few
V: TRBV12-3/TRBV12-4
J: TRBJ2-1
DNA: TGTGCCAGCAGTGCCAAGGGGCGGGGTTACTACAATGAGCAGTTCTTC
CDR3: CASSAKGRGYYNEQFF

D: .
size: few
V: TRBV9
J: TRBJ2-2
DNA: TGTGCCAGCGCGGCGGGTTCCGGGGAGCTGTTTTTT
CDR3: CASAAGSGELFF

D: .
size: many
V: TRBV15
J: TRBJ2-7
DNA: TGTGCCACCAGCAGAGATTGGTCGACAGGCCGTTCCTCCTACGAGCAGTACTTC
CDR3: CATSRDWSTGRSSYEQYF

D: .
size: few
V: TRBV7-6
J: TRBJ1-1
DNA: TGTGCCAGCAGCTCCTCCGTTTACCGAGCTGAAGCTTTCTTT
CDR3: CASSSSVYRAEAFF

D: TRBD2
size: few
V: TRBV5-5
J: TRBJ2-1
DNA: TGTGCCAGCAGCCCCTTGGTTGTAGCGGGAGTGGGCAATGAGCAGTTCTTC
CDR3: CASSPLVVAGVGNEQFF

D: .
size: .
V: TRBV7-9
J: TRBJ1-1
DNA: TGTGCCAGCAGCTTGGGGGTGATAAGCACTGAAGCTTTCTTT
CDR3: CASSLGVISTEAFF

D: TRBD1
size: many
V: TRBV19
J: TRBJ1-1
DNA: TGTGCCAGTACGACCGGGACAGGGTACCCTTTCTACATGAACACTGAAGCTTTCTTT
CDR3: CASTTGTGYPFYMNTEAFF

D: .
size: few
V: TRBV7-3
J: TRBJ1-4
DNA: TGTGCCAGCAGCTCCGAAAACCCCAGTACAACTAATGAAAAACTGTTTTTT
CDR3: CASSSENPSTTNEKLFF